The rows below give T cell receptor beta chains drawn from one sample of a study of tumor-infiltrating lymphocytes in primary liver carcinoma. Using its own MiXCR run on the multiplex PCR reads, TCRdb lists one record per CDR3 protein. The sample has 250,000 to 400,000 distinct CDR3 sequences; over 55% are singletons. The sequenced material came from peripheral blood. These TCRs come from a man aged 40-55 years with primary liver carcinoma and hepatitis B virus infection. The CDR3 runs from the conserved cysteine through the conserved F or W. D genes are given only for firm matches. Only part of the rows carry a size: once, few, many, or a class if the clone is expanded.

cdr3_length j_call clone_size v_call d_call cdr3_aa cdr3_nt
15 TRBJ2-5 . TRBV29-1 TRBD1 CSVEADRGRAYTHYF TGCAGCGTTGAAGCGGACAGGGGGCGTGCATACACCCACTACTTC
12 TRBJ2-1 few TRBV6-5 . CVSSYSEEKQFF TGTGTCAGCAGTTACTCGGAGGAAAAGCAGTTCTTC
12 TRBJ2-1 . TRBV10-3 . CAIDATSHEQFF TGTGCCATCGATGCAACTAGCCATGAGCAGTTCTTC
18 TRBJ2-2 . TRBV4-2 TRBD2 CASSQEPSGSGCTGELFF TGTGCCAGCAGCCAAGAACCCAGCGGGAGTGGGTGCACCGGGGAGCTGTTTTTT
16 TRBJ2-1 . TRBV11-3 TRBD1 CASCLEGDRAGNEQFF TGTGCCAGCTGCTTAGAAGGGGACAGGGCGGGCAATGAGCAGTTCTTC
13 TRBJ2-5 . TRBV24-1 . CAISDLSLGGQCF TGTGCCATCAGTGATTTAAGTTTGGGTGGCCAGTGCTTC
14 TRBJ2-7 many TRBV11-3 . CASTHSDSPHEQYF TGTGCCAGCACCCACTCGGACAGTCCCCACGAGCAGTACTTC
16 TRBJ2-3 . TRBV24-1 TRBD1 CAQVDPGTGGPDTQYF TGTGCCCAGGTGGACCCCGGGACAGGGGGCCCAGATACGCAGTATTTT
16 TRBJ2-7 . TRBV29-1 . CGTMTSGTGTPYEQYF TGCGGCACCATGACATCTGGGACCGGCACTCCCTACGAACAATACTTC
16 TRBJ1-2 once TRBV4-3 . CACSQERDGAIYGYTF TGCGCCTGCAGCCAGGAAAGGGACGGAGCTATTTATGGGTACACCTTC
16 TRBJ2-1 . TRBV6-2/TRBV6-3 TRBD1 CTSSSSGQGTYNEQFF TGTACCAGCAGCTCCTCGGGACAGGGTACCTACAATGAGCAGTTCTTC
15 TRBJ1-1 . TRBV11-2 . CASNQERSRSTEAFF TGTGCCAGCAACCAGGAGAGGAGCCGATCCACTGAAGCTTTCTTT
16 TRBJ1-5 . TRBV6-1 . CASSEAPMDSNQPQHF TGTGCCAGCAGTGAAGCGCCAATGGATAGCAATCAGCCCCAGCATTTT
14 TRBJ2-2 . TRBV6-1 . CASSAGQTTGELFF TGTGCCAGCAGCGCCGGGCAGACCACCGGGGAGCTGTTTTTT
16 TRBJ1-1 . TRBV5-1 . CASSSRVQGLNTEALF TGCGCCAGCAGCTCGAGGGTCCAGGGGCTGAACACTGAAGCTCTCTTT
12 TRBJ1-6 many TRBV11-2 . CASSLVNSPLHF TGTGCCAGCAGCTTAGTGAATTCACCCCTCCACTTT
13 TRBJ2-5 many TRBV6-2/TRBV6-3 . CASSYAGTGIQYF TGTGCCAGCAGTTACGCCGGTACAGGGATCCAGTACTTC
13 TRBJ2-5 . TRBV18 . CASSRQGQETQYF TGTGCCAGCTCACGGCAGGGCCAAGAGACCCAGTACTTC
13 TRBJ1-1 once TRBV4-1 TRBD1 CAGSPRGIGEAFF TGCGCCGGCAGTCCCAGGGGGATTGGCGAAGCTTTCTTT
14 TRBJ2-7 . TRBV5-5 TRBD1 CASSLVGTVYEQYF TGTGCCAGCAGCTTGGTTGGGACAGTTTACGAGCAGTACTTC
14 TRBJ1-2 . TRBV11-2 . CANSQGYSSYGYTF TGTGCCAACAGTCAAGGCTACAGCTCCTATGGCTACACCTTC
12 TRBJ1-5 many TRBV6-2/TRBV6-3 . CASTGGNQPQHF TGTGCCAGCACGGGGGGCAATCAGCCCCAGCATTTT
13 TRBJ2-1 few TRBV5-1 . CASSLESSNEQFF TGCGCCAGCAGCTTGGAATCCTCCAATGAGCAGTTCTTC
14 TRBJ2-7 . TRBV2 . CASSEQGSLYEQYF TGTGCCAGCAGTGAACAAGGGTCGCTATACGAGCAGTACTTC
17 TRBJ2-6 few TRBV6-1 . CASSGSTLISGANVLTF TGTGCCAGCAGTGGGAGCACCTTAATCTCTGGGGCCAACGTCCTGACTTTC
12 TRBJ2-7 . TRBV11-1 . CASSGGHYDQYF TGTGCCAGCAGTGGCGGACACTACGACCAGTACTTC
13 TRBJ2-3 few TRBV30 . CAWSVRGTDTQYF TGTGCCTGGAGTGTGAGGGGCACAGATACGCAGTATTTT
14 TRBJ1-1 . TRBV29-1 . CSGRRRGEDTVAFF TGCAGCGGCCGCCGGAGGGGGGAGGACACTGTAGCTTTCTTT
15 TRBJ2-2 . TRBV5-1 . CASRSDFGGTGELFF TGCGCCAGCAGATCAGACTTCGGGGGCACCGGGGAGCTGTTTTTT
14 TRBJ1-2 few TRBV11-2 . CASSLVTLDGRSTF TGTGCCAGCAGTTTAGTCACCTTGGACGGCAGGAGCACCTTC
12 TRBJ2-1 few TRBV28 TRBD2 CASGLAVHDQFF TGTGCCAGCGGACTAGCGGTCCATGATCAGTTCTTC
14 TRBJ2-2 . TRBV7-2 TRBD2 CASSFGGRSGELFF TGTGCCAGCAGCTTCGGCGGGAGGTCCGGGGAGCTGTTTTTT
14 TRBJ2-7 once TRBV11-2 . CASSRDGIPYEQYF TGTGCCAGCAGCAGAGACGGGATCCCCTACGAGCAGTACTTC
14 TRBJ1-1 . TRBV10-3 . CAISLGHMNTEAFF TGTGCCATCAGCCTTGGACACATGAACACTGAAGCTTTCTTT
15 TRBJ2-1 many TRBV11-3 TRBD1 CASSLGGTGTHEQFF TGTGCCAGCAGCTTAGGTGGGACAGGGACACATGAGCAGTTCTTC
14 TRBJ1-1 . TRBV5-1 TRBD1 CASSLDRADTEAFF TGCGCCAGCAGTTTGGACAGGGCCGACACTGAAGCTTTCTTT
15 TRBJ2-1 . TRBV7-9 TRBD2 CASSPGTSDVDEQFF TGTGCCAGCAGCCCCGGGACTAGCGATGTAGATGAGCAGTTCTTC
16 TRBJ2-5 . TRBV5-4 TRBD2 CASSLLAGADQETQYF TGTGCCAGCAGCTTACTAGCGGGGGCTGACCAAGAGACCCAGTACTTC
14 TRBJ2-7 . TRBV4-3 . CASSRRQGYYEQYF TGTGCCAGTAGCCGTCGGCAGGGATACTACGAGCAGTACTTC
16 TRBJ2-2 . TRBV5-1 TRBD1 CASSLDEQGAAGELFF TGCGCCAGCAGCTTGGACGAACAGGGGGCGGCCGGGGAGCTGTTTTTT